These T cell receptor beta chains were read from a single sample in a study of T cell responses to AZD1222 COVID-19 vaccine. TCRdb's copy holds only in-frame clones and misses some; the assay was immunoSEQ multiplex PCR. This table has approximately 70,000 clones, approximately 80% appearing once. Sequences were derived from peripheral blood, sampled on day 0 of AZD1222 vaccination. These receptors all stem from an adult in good health. CDR3s include the opening cysteine and the closing phenylalanine or tryptophan. Each record gives: V gene, J gene, D gene, clone size, CDR3 DNA, CDR3 protein. The D gene is left open where the match is weak. Size values are once, few and many counts, or a class for expanded clones, and some rows have none.

>TRBV6-5|TRBJ1-3|NA|NA
TGTGCCAGCAGTAACCACGGGGGGCTCGGAAACACCATATATTTT
CASSNHGGLGNTIYF
>TRBV7-3|TRBJ2-1|NA|NA
TGTGCCAGCAGCTTAACCGGCACCTACAATGAGCAGTTCTTC
CASSLTGTYNEQFF
>TRBV7-9|TRBJ1-4|NA|NA
TGTGCCAGCAGCATAACAGGGATCGGTAATGAAAAACTGTTTTTT
CASSITGIGNEKLFF
>TRBV27|TRBJ2-4|NA|NA
TGTGCCAGCAGTTGGGACAACAAAAACATTCAGTACTTC
CASSWDNKNIQYF
>TRBV9|TRBJ1-1|NA|NA
TGTGCCAGCAGCCCCCTGACAGACCCGAACACTGAAGCTTTCTTT
CASSPLTDPNTEAFF
>TRBV7-9|TRBJ2-1|NA|NA
TGTGCCAGCAGCGCGAATCCTGTCAGGGGCCGGAGCTCCTACAATGAGCAGTTCTTC
CASSANPVRGRSSYNEQFF
>TRBV7-6|TRBJ1-4|NA|few
TGTGCCAGCAGCTCCTTGGACAGCGGTAATGAAAAACTGTTTTTT
CASSSLDSGNEKLFF
>TRBV24-1|TRBJ1-1|NA|few
TGTGCCACCAGTCAGGGGATGAACACTGAAGCTTTCTTT
CATSQGMNTEAFF
>TRBV4-1|TRBJ2-7|TRBD2|NA
TGCGCCAGCAGCCTTCTAGCGGGGGCGGAGGAAGAGCAGTACTTC
CASSLLAGAEEEQYF
>TRBV9|TRBJ1-2|NA|NA
TGTGCCAGCACCCCGGACGGTAACTATGGCTACACCTTC
CASTPDGNYGYTF
>TRBV19|TRBJ2-5|TRBD2|NA
TGTGCCAGTAGTGGCTGGACTAGCGGGCAAGAGACCCAGTACTTC
CASSGWTSGQETQYF
>TRBV4-2|TRBJ1-5|TRBD1|few
TGTGCCAGCAGCCAAGATTGGGACAGGGGACAGCCCCAGCATTTT
CASSQDWDRGQPQHF
>TRBV5-1|TRBJ1-2|NA|NA
TGCGCCACCAAACACACCGACAGAAGCCGTGGCTACACCTTC
CATKHTDRSRGYTF
>TRBV3-1/TRBV3-2|TRBJ2-1|TRBD2|NA
TGTGCCAGCAGCCAAGACCTAGCGGGGGGTTATGAGCAGTTCTTC
CASSQDLAGGYEQFF
>TRBV29-1|TRBJ1-1|NA|NA
TGCAGCGACCTACAGGGGAACACTGAAGCTTTCTTT
CSDLQGNTEAFF
>TRBV7-9|TRBJ2-7|NA|NA
TGTGCCAGCAGCTTAGAGGGCCCCGAAGGGCGGGGCCCTTACGAGCAGTACTTC
CASSLEGPEGRGPYEQYF
>TRBV6-2/TRBV6-3|TRBJ2-5|NA|NA
TGTGCCAGCAGTAGCCGGGAGGAGACCCAGTACTTC
CASSSREETQYF
>TRBV2|TRBJ2-1|NA|NA
TGTGCCAGCAGCCGAGAGTCCTACAATGAGCAGTTCTTC
CASSRESYNEQFF
>TRBV13|TRBJ1-1|TRBD1|NA
TGTGCCAGCAGCTTTCAGGGGGCCTTGTCGGACACTGAAGCTTTCTTT
CASSFQGALSDTEAFF
>TRBV9|TRBJ1-3|TRBD1|NA
TGTGCCAGCAGCACTCCGGGACAGGGGCGAACTGGAAACACCATATATTTT
CASSTPGQGRTGNTIYF
>TRBV6-5|TRBJ1-1|NA|NA
TGTGCCAGCAGTTACTTCAGGGGAAGGACTGAAGCTTTCTTT
CASSYFRGRTEAFF
>TRBV4-1|TRBJ2-7|TRBD2|NA
TGCGCCAGCAGCCACCTTCCTCCTCTAGCGGCGGTCTCCTACGAGCAGTACTTC
CASSHLPPLAAVSYEQYF